This entry lists 18 T cell receptor beta chains sequenced from one sample in a study of OX40 agonist ivuxolimab in advanced cancers. Profiling relied on immunoSEQ multiplex PCR, and the TCRdb table lists in-frame clones only, not all of them. This table holds some 25,000 clones, around 67% found once. Material: CD4+ or CD8+ T cells sorted from blood, obtained in a trial of the OX40 agonist ivuxolimab. The receptors derive from an adult with an advanced solid tumor such as melanoma, head and neck, liver or kidney cancer.

The chain links TRBV10-3 to TRBJ1-1; 9 bases are shared with TRBD1. Germline CDR1 ENHRY, CDR2 SYGVKD. Trimming took 6 bases from V and 4 from J; bases not matched to a gene: 3. CDR3 length: 13 amino acids. The CDR3 nucleotides read TGTGCCATCAGGGACAGGGGTGGCACTGAAGCTTTCTTT. Encoded protein: CAIRDRGGTEAFF.

CDR3 nucleotides: TGTGCCAGCAGCTCGGAATCAGCCAAAAACATTCAGTACTTC. Its protein is CASSSESAKNIQYF. The chain links TRBV7-9 to TRBJ2-4; D unclear. The CDR3 is made up of 14 amino acids. V gave up 4 bases and J gave up 0 bases, with 7 bases separating them. Germline CDR1 and CDR2: SEHNR and FQNEAQ (reference sequence).

CDR3 nucleotides: TGTGCCAGCAGTTCGCCGGGACAGGTCCGCAATCAGCCCCAGCATTTT. Its translation: CASSSPGQVRNQPQHF. The chain recombines TRBV6-6 with TRBJ1-5, with 8 bases fitting TRBD1. Losses at the gene ends were 4 bases for V and 2 bases for J; bases not matched to a gene: 7. The germline gives CDR1 MNHNY, CDR2 SVGAGI (reference sequence). The CDR3 covers 16 residues.

The chain uses TRBV5-5 and TRBJ2-5; D possibly uses TRBD1 or TRBD2 (5 bases each). With 3 bases removed from V and 4 bases from J, the gap between germline ends came to 16 bases. Germline loops: CDR1 SGHKS, CDR2 YYEKEE (reference sequence). The CDR3 is made up of 15 amino acids. As DNA, the CDR3 is TGTGCCAGCAGCTCTTACCGGGGCGTAGGAGAGACCCAGTACTTC. Its protein product is CASSSYRGVGETQYF.

In this sample, this clone turned up once. The rearrangement joins TRBV7-9 to TRBJ2-3; D is undetermined. The V gene's germline CDR1 is SEHNR and CDR2 FQNEAQ (reference sequence). This CDR3 is 14 amino acids long. V lost 5 bases to trimming and J lost 0 bases, with 9 bases between them. The CDR3 DNA reads as TGTGCCAGCAGCACCCGTACTAGCACAGATACGCAGTATTTT. It codes for CASSTRTSTDTQYF.

This clone was seen repeatedly, ten times or more. This chain uses TRBV28 with TRBJ1-5, with D hard to call. Germline assignment: CDR1 MDHEN and CDR2 SYDVKM. This CDR3 is 15 amino acids long. Trimming pared 6 bases from V and 1 base from J, leaving 13 bases between. CDR3 sequence reads: CASREEDGSNQPQHF. The CDR3 DNA sequence: TGTGCCAGCAGGGAAGAGGACGGCAGCAATCAGCCCCAGCATTTT.

This clone is medium-sized (0.01 to 0.1%) in the sample. The CDR3 DNA sequence: TGTGCCAGCAGCCTAGACAGTGCCTATGGCTACACCTTC. It translates to CASSLDSAYGYTF. J is TRBJ1-2 and V is TRBV4-2; D perhaps matches TRBD1 (5 bases). Looked up from germline, CDR1 is LGHNA and CDR2 is YNFKEQ. V lost 4 bases to trimming and J lost 4 bases, with 10 bases between them. The CDR3 length is 13 residues.

V gene TRBV9 combines with J gene TRBJ2-7; D gene unclear. Trimming removed 4 bases at V and 6 bases at J, with 14 bases between. The CDR3 runs to 13 residues. Per the germline V gene, CDR1 is SGDLS and CDR2 is YYNGEE. The CDR3 DNA follows: TGTGCCAGCAGCTCAAGGTCCGGAAGCGAGCAGTACTTC. It yields the protein CASSSRSGSEQYF.

This clone was recorded a few times. The chain carries TRBV7-3 and TRBJ2-3; D is ambiguous. In germline, CDR1 is SGHTA, CDR2 FQGTGA. CDR3 length: 15 residues. The germline V and J ends were trimmed by 0 bases and 2 bases, with 9 bases remaining between them. The CDR3 coding sequence is TGTGCCAGCAGCTTAACATCGGCCGCCACAGATACGCAGTATTTT. Encoded protein: CASSLTSAATDTQYF.

The rearrangement uses TRBV9 and TRBJ2-1; D gene ambiguous. This CDR3 spans 14 amino acids. CDR1 is SGDLS and CDR2 is YYNGEE in the germline V gene. V lost 0 bases to trimming and J lost 4 bases, with 8 bases between them. CDR3 region: CASSVGVVYNEQFF. The CDR3 coding sequence is TGTGCCAGCAGCGTAGGGGTAGTTTACAATGAGCAGTTCTTC.

The V and J genes are TRBV7-6 and TRBJ1-4; 12 nucleotides match TRBD1. V lost 3 bases, J lost 7 bases, and 9 bases stayed unmatched. This CDR3 has 17 amino acids. From germline, CDR1 is SGHVS and CDR2 FNYEAQ. The CDR3 DNA sequence: TGTGCCAGCAGCTTCGGGACAGGGGGCACCCCCAGTGAAAAACTGTTTTTT. Protein sequence: CASSFGTGGTPSEKLFF.

V gene TRBV11-3 combines with J gene TRBJ2-3; TRBD2 matches at 8 bases. Germline assignment: CDR1 SGHNT and CDR2 YENEEA. V lost 5 bases, J lost 2 bases, and 9 bases stayed unmatched. The CDR3 has 16 residues. CDR3 DNA: TGTGCCAGCAGCACCCGGGGGGGGACAAACACAGATACGCAGTATTTT. It translates to CASSTRGGTNTDTQYF.

This chain uses TRBV7-8 with TRBJ2-6; D perhaps matches TRBD1 (6 bases). Trimming shortened V by 2 bases and J by 4 bases, and 12 bases separated the two germline ends. Germline loops: CDR1 SGHVS, CDR2 FQNEAQ. This CDR3 is 16 amino acids long. DNA for the CDR3: TGTGCCAGCAGCTTACAAACAGGGCCCGGGGCCAACGTCCTGACTTTC. Translated: CASSLQTGPGANVLTF.

This clone came up a few times. The rearrangement joins TRBV15 to TRBJ2-1; 7 nucleotides line up with TRBD2. The germline CDR1 and CDR2 sequences are LNHNV and YYDKDF (reference sequence). This CDR3 has 15 amino acids. With V trimmed by 0 bases and J by 7 bases, 6 bases remained unmatched. The CDR3 DNA sequence: TGTGCCACCAGCAGAGATCGCGGGGGAACAAATGAGCAGTTCTTC. As protein: CATSRDRGGTNEQFF.

The CDR3 bases are TGTGCCAGCAGCGTAGAAGGTCAGGGGAGAGAGACCCAGTACTTC. Translated, it gives CASSVEGQGRETQYF. V and J are TRBV9 and TRBJ2-5; D is perhaps TRBD1 (6 bases). This CDR3 has 15 amino acids. V was cut by 0 bases and J by 4 bases, with 13 bases left in between. Looked up from germline, CDR1 is SGDLS and CDR2 is YYNGEE.

The V gene is TRBV5-4, the J gene TRBJ2-3; no clear D gene. CDR3 length: 12 residues. Germline V gene sequence: CDR1 SGHNT, CDR2 YYREEE (reference sequence). V was cut by 6 bases and J by 1 base, with 6 bases left in between. This chain's CDR3 is CASTWGTDTQYF. CDR3 bases: TGTGCCAGCACATGGGGCACAGATACGCAGTATTTT.

The CDR3 DNA reads TGTGCCAGCACACCGACAGGGTTGATAACCGGGGAGCTGTTTTTT. This codes for CASTPTGLITGELFF. The V gene is TRBV6-5, the J gene TRBJ2-2, with 7 bases matching TRBD1. The V gene end was trimmed by 7 bases and the J gene end by 5 bases; junction bases not matched to a gene: 10. This CDR3 has 15 residues. The germline gives CDR1 MNHEY, CDR2 SVGAGI.

The V call is TRBV6-5, the J call TRBJ2-2, with D possibly called TRBD1 or TRBD2 (6 bases each). This CDR3 contains 16 residues. The ends were cut back, 0 bases at V and 4 bases at J, with 12 bases in the middle. Germline V gives CDR1 MNHEY, CDR2 SVGAGI. The CDR3 reads CASSYSLGGPTGELFF. The DNA of the CDR3 is TGTGCCAGCAGTTACTCTCTGGGGGGCCCCACCGGGGAGCTGTTTTTT.